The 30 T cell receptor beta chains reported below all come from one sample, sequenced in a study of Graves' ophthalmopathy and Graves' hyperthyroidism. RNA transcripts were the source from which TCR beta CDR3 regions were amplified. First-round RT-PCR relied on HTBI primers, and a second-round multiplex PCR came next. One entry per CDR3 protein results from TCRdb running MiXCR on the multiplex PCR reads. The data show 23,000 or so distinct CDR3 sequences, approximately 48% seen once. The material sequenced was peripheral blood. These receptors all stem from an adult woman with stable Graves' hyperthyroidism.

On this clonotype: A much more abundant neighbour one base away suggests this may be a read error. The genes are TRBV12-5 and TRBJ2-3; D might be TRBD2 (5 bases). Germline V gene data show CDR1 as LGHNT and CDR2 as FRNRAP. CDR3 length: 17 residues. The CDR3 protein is CARGLVRPSRGLATQYF. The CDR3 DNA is TGTGCTAGGGGTTTGGTACGGCCTAGCCGGGGATTGGCTACGCAGTATTTT.

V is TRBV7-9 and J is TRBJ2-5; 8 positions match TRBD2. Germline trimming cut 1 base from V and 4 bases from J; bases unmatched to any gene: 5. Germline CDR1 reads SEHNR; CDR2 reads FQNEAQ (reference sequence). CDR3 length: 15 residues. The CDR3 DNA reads TGTGCCAGCAGCTTAGTTCGAGGACTAGCAGAGACCCAGTACTTC. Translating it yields CASSLVRGLAETQYF.

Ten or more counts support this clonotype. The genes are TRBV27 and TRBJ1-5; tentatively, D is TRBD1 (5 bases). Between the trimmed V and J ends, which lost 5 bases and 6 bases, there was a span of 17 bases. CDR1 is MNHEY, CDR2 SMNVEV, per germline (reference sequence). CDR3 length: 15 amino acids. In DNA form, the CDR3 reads TGTGCCAGCAGTATGGGGAGGGGTCCTCCTCAGCCCCAGCATTTT. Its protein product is CASSMGRGPPQPQHF.

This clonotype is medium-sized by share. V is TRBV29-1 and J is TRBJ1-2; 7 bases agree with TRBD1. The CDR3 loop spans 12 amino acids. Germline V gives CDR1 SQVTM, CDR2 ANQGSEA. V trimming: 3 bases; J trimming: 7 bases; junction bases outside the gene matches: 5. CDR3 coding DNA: TGCAGCGTTGATCCGGGACAGCGTGGCTACACCTTC. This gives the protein CSVDPGQRGYTF.

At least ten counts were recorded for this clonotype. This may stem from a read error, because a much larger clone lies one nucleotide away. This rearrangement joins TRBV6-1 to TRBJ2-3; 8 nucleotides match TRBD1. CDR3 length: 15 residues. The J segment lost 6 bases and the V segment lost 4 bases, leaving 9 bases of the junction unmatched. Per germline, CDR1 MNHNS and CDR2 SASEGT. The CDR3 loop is CASSGQGSGVDTQYF. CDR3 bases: TGTGCCAGCAGTGGACAGGGGTCCGGGGTGGATACGCAGTATTTT.

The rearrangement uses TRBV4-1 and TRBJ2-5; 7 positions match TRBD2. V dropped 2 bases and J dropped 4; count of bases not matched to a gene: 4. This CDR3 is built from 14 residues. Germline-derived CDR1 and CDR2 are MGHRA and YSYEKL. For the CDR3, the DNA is TGCGCCAGCAGCCAAACGGGAGGAGCAGAGACCCAGTACTTC. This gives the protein CASSQTGGAETQYF.

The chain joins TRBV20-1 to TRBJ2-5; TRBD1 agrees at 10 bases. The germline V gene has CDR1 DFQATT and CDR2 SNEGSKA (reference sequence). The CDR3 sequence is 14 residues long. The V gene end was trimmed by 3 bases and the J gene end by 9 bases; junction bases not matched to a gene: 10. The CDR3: CSARGKDRGRAQYF. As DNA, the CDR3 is TGCAGTGCTAGGGGAAAAGACAGGGGGCGGGCCCAGTACTTC.

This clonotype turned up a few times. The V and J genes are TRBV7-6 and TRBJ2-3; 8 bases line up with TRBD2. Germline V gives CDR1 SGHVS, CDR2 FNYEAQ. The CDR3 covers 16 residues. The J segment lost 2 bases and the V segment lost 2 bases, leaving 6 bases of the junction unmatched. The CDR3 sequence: CASSLLAGFATDTQYF. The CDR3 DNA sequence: TGTGCCAGCAGCTTATTAGCGGGATTTGCCACAGATACGCAGTATTTT.

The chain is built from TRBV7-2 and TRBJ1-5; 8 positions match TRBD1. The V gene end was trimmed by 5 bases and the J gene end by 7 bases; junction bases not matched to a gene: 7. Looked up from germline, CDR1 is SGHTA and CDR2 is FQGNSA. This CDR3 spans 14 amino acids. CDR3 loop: CASSRDRGGQPQHF. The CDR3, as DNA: TGTGCCAGCAGCAGAGACAGGGGAGGACAGCCCCAGCATTTT.

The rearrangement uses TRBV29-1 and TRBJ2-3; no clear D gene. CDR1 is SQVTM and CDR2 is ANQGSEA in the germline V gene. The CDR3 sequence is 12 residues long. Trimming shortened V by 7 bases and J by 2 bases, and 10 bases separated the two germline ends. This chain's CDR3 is CSADRTTDTQYF. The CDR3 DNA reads TGCAGCGCCGACCGGACCACAGATACGCAGTATTTT.

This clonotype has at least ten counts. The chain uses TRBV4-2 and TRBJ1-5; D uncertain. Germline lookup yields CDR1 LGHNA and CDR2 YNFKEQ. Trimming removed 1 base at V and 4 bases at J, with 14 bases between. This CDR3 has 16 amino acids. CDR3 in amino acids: CASSQGAAERNQPQHF. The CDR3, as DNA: TGTGCCAGCAGCCAAGGGGCAGCAGAGAGGAATCAGCCCCAGCATTTT.

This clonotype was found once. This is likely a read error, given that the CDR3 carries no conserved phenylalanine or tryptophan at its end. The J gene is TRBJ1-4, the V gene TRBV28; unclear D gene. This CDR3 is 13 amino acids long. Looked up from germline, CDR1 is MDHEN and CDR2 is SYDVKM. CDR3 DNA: TGTGCCAGCAGACCACAGTTTATTGAAGAACTGTTTTGT. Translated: CASRPQFIEELFC.

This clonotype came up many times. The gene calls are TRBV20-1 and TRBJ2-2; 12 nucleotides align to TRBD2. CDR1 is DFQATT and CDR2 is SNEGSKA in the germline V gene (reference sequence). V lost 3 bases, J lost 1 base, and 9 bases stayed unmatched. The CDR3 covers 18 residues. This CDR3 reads CSASKASGREWNTGELFF. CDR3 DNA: TGCAGTGCTAGTAAGGCTAGCGGGAGGGAGTGGAACACCGGGGAGCTGTTTTTT.

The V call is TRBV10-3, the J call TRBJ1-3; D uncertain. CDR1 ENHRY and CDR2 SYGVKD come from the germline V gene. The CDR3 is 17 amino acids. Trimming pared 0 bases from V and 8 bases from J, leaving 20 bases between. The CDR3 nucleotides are TGTGCCATCAGTGAGTCGTCAGTAGACCAGTATGGCTACACCATATATTTT. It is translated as CAISESSVDQYGYTIYF.

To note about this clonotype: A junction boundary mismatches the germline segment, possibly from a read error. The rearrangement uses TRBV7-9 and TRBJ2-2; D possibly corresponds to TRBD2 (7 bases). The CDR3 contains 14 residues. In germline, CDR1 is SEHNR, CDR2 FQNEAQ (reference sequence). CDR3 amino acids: CASGLGGDTGELFF. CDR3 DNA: TGTGCCAGCGGCTTAGGGGGGGACACCGGGGAGCTGTTTTTT. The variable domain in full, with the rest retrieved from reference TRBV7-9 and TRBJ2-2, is DTGVSQNPRHKITKRGQNVTFRCDPISEHNRLYWYRQTLGQGPEFLTYFQNEAQLEKSRLLSDRFSAERPKGSFSTLEIQRTEQGDSAMYLCASGLGGDTGELFFGEGSRLTVL.

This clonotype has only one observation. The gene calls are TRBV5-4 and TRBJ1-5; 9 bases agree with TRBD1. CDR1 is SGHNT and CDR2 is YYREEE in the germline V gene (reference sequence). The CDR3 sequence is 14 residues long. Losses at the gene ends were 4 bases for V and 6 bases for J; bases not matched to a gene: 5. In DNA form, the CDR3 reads TGTGCCAGCAGCATGACAGGGGGAGGTCAGCCCCAGCATTTT. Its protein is CASSMTGGGQPQHF.

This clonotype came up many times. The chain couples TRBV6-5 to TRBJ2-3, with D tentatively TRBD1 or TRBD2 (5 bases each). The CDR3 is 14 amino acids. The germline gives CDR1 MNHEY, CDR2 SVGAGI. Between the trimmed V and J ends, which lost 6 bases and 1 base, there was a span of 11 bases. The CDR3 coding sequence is TGTGCCAGCAGCCACCGGGACCGCACAGATACGCAGTATTTT. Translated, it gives CASSHRDRTDTQYF.

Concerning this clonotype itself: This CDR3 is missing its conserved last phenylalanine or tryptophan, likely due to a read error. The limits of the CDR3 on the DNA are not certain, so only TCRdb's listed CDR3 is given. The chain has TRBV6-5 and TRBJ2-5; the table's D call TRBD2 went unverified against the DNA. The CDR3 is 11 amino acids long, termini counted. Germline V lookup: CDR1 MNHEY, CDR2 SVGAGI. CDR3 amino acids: CASSYKIAGTS.

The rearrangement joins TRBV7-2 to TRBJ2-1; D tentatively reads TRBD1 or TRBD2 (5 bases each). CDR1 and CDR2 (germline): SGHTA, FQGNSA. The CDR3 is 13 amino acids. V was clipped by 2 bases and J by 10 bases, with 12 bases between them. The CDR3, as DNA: TGTGCCAGCAGCTTAATGTTCGGGACCGAGCAGTTCTTC. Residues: CASSLMFGTEQFF.

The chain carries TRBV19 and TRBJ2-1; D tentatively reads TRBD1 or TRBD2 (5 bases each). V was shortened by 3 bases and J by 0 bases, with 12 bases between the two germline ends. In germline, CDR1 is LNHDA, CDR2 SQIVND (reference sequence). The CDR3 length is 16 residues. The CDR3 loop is CASSMWGTASYNEQFF. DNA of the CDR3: TGTGCCAGTAGTATGTGGGGGACGGCCTCCTACAATGAGCAGTTCTTC.

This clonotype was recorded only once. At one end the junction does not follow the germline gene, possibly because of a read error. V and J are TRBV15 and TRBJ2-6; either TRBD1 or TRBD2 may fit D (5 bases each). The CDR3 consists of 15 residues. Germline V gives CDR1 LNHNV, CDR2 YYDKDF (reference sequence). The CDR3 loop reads CATSALLAGGNVLTF. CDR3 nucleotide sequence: TGTGCCACCAGCGCTCTTCTGGCTGGGGGCAACGTCCTGACTTTC.

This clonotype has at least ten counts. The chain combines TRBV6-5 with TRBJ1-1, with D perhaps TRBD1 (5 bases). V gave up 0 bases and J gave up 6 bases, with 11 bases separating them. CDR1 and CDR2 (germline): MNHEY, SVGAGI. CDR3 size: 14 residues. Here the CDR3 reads CASSYSGVAAEAFF. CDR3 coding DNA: TGTGCCAGCAGTTACTCGGGGGTCGCGGCTGAAGCTTTCTTT.

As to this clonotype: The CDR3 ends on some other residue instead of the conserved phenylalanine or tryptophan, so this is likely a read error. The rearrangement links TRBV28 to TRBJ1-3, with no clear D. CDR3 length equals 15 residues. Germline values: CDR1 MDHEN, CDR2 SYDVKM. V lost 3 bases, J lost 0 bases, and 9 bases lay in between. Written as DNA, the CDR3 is TGTGCCAGCAGTTTGTCGGCAAACTCTGGAAACACCATATATTCT. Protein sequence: CASSLSANSGNTIYS.

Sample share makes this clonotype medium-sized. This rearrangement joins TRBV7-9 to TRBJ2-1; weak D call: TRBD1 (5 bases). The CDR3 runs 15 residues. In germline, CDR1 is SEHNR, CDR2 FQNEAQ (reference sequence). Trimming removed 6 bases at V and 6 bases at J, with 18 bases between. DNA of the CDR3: TGTGCCAGCAGACAGAATCCGACAGACGGCAATGAGCAGTTCTTC. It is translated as CASRQNPTDGNEQFF.

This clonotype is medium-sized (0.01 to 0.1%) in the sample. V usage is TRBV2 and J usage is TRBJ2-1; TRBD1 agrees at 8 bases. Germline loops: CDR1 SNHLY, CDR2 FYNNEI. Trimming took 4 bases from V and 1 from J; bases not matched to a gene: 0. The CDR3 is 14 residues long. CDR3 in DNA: TGTGCCAGCAGTGGGACAGGGTCCTACAATGAGCAGTTCTTC. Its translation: CASSGTGSYNEQFF.

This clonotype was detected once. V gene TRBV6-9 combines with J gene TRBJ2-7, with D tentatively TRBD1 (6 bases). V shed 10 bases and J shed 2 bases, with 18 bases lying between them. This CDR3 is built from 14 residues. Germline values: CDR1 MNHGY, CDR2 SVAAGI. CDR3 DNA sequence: TGTGCCATAACCGATTGGACAGATACCTACGAGCAGTACTTC. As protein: CAITDWTDTYEQYF.

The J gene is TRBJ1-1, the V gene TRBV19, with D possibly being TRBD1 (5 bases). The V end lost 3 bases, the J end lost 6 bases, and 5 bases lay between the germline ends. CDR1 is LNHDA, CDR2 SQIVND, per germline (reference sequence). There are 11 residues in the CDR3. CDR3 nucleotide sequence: TGTGCCAGTAGTATGGGACCTGAAGCTTTCTTT. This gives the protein CASSMGPEAFF.

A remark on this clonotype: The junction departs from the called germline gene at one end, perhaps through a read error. The CDR3 protein is CTSIATTGVCSPLHF. DNA for the CDR3: TGTACCAGCATCGCGACGACAGGGGTTTGCTCACCCCTCCACTTT. The J gene is TRBJ1-6, the V gene TRBV7-9; 8 bases are shared with TRBD1. This CDR3 comprises 15 residues. Germline CDR1 is SEHNR and CDR2 is FQNEAQ (reference sequence).

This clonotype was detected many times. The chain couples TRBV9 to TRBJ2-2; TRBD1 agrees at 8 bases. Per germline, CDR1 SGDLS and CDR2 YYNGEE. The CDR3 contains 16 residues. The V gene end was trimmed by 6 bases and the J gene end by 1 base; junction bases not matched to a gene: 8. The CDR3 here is CASTLTGQGNTGELFF. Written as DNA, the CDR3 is TGTGCCAGCACCTTGACAGGACAGGGGAACACCGGGGAGCTGTTTTTT. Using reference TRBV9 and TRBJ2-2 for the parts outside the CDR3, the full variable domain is DSGVTQTPKHLITATGQRVTLRCSPRSGDLSVYWYQQSLDQGLQFLIQYYNGEERAKGNILERFSAQQFPDLHSELNLSSLELGDSALYFCASTLTGQGNTGELFFGEGSRLTVL.

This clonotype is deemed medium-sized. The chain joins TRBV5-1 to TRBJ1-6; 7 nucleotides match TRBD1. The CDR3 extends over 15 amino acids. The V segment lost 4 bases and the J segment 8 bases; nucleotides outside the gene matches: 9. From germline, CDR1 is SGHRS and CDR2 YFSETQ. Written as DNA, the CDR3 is TGCGCCAGCAGCCAAGAAGGGGGCGAATATTCACCCCTCCACTTT. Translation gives CASSQEGGEYSPLHF.